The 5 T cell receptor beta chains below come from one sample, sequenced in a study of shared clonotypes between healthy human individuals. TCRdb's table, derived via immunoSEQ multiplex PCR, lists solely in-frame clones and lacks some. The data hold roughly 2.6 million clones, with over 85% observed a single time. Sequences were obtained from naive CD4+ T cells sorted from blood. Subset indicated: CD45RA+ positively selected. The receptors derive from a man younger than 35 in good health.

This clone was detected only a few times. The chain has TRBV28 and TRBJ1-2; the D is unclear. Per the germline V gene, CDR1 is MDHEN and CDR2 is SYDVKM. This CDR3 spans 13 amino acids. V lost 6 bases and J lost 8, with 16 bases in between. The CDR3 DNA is TGTGCCAGCAGCCTCGGGAGGGTGTGGGGCTACACCTTC. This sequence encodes CASSLGRVWGYTF.

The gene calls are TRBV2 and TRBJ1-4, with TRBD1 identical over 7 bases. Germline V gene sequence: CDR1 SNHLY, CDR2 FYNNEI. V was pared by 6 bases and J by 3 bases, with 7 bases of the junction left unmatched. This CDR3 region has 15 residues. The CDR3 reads CASRPEGASNEKLFF. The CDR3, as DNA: TGTGCCAGCAGGCCAGAGGGGGCGTCTAATGAAAAACTGTTTTTT.

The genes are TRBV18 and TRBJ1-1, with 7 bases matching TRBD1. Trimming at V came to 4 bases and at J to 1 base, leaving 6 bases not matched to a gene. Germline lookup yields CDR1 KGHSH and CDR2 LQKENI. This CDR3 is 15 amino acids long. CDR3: CASSQQGIENTEAFF. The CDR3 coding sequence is TGTGCCAGCTCACAACAGGGGATCGAGAACACTGAAGCTTTCTTT.

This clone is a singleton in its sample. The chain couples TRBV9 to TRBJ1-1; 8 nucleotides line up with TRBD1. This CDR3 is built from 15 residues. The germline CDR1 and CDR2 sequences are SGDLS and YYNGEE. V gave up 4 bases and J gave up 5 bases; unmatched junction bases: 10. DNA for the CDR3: TGTGCCAGCAGCCCAAGCGGACAGGGTAAGACTGAAGCTTTCTTT. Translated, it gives CASSPSGQGKTEAFF.

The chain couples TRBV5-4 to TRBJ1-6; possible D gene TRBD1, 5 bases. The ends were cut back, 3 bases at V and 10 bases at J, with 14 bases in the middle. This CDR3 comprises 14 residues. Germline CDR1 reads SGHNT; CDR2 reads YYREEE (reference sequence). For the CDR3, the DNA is TGTGCCAGCAGCTATAGCAGGGCCGGATCACCCCTCCACTTT. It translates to CASSYSRAGSPLHF.